This TCR beta chain emerged from a study of T cell clonotyping in hematopoietic cell transplantation. Trimming at V came to 2 bases and at J to 4 bases, leaving 13 bases not matched to a gene. CDR3 length: 17 residues. Germline V CDR1 and CDR2: SGHVS, FNYEAQ. Clones were read by immunoSEQ multiplex PCR, and TCRdb kept only the in-frame ones, dropping some. The repertoire includes thousands of clones, around 90% of them detected once, and just under 45% sits in the top ten. For this clone: The antigen remains undetermined.

Notes on the study in general: Graft donor and pretransplant recipient Inverse Simpson Index values predicted broader posttransplant TCR diversity. Without cell sorting, CD4 versus CD8 contributions remain unresolved. After transplant, recipient diversity fell while pathologically expanded clonotypes grew through day 180.

Recipient blood drawn about 28 days pretransplant and days 30, 100, 180 after. This chain connects TRBV7-6 to TRBJ2-7; 8 bases match TRBD2. Source: peripheral blood mononuclear cells, taken 100 days after allogeneic stem cell transplant. This clonotype was sampled from a female patient between 50 and 60 years old who had an allogeneic stem cell transplant from a related donor, so the T cells may come from the graft donor. Some clones in this sample may be carry-over from other donors' samples. The CDR3 protein is CASSLLAGGFGAYEQYF. The DNA of the CDR3 is TGTGCCAGCAGCTTATTGGCGGGAGGATTCGGTGCGTACGAGCAGTACTTC.